This T cell receptor (beta chain) originates from a study of blood T cell repertoires in COVID-19. Study in general: The origin of the acute and convalescent COVID-19 samples was the United States, Italy and Spain. Sample material is recorded as cDNA or gDNA derived from T cells, B-cell-depleted T cells, or PBMCs.

V lost 2 bases, J lost 0 bases, and 23 bases lay in between. This CDR3 is 20 amino acids long. Germline loops: CDR1 SGHTA, CDR2 FQGTGA. Original processing methods: Reference gene primer amplification gave nucleated cell count estimates. Profiling relied on immunoSEQ multiplex PCR, and the TCRdb table lists in-frame clones only, not all of them. Clonal size and the V and J genes are those of that table, whereas D and trimming came from the DNA. The sample contains fewer than 75,000 clones, almost 80% of which appear only once. The material sequenced was peripheral blood. The J gene is TRBJ1-5, the V gene TRBV7-3; D is uncertain. The sequence derives from a man in his fifties or sixties with acute or convalescent COVID-19. This chain's CDR3 is CASSLRPRSPGDNSNQPQHF. In DNA form, the CDR3 reads TGTGCCAGCAGCTTACGGCCCCGGAGTCCTGGAGATAATAGCAATCAGCCCCAGCATTTT.